The entry below describes one TCR beta chain. Using immunoSEQ multiplex PCR, the repertoire was profiled, and TCRdb retains in-frame clones only, with some absent. This table has some 130,000 clones, around 73% appearing once. This entry is derived from a study of blood T cell repertoires in COVID-19. V lost 0 bases, J lost 5 bases, and 5 bases stayed unmatched. The CDR3 loop spans 15 amino acids. Per germline, CDR1 SGHRS and CDR2 YFSETQ. The sequenced material came from peripheral blood. This TCR was sampled from a man in his sixties who had recovered from COVID-19. This chain connects TRBV5-1 to TRBJ2-7; the match to TRBD1 covers 10 bases. DNA of the CDR3: TGCGCCAGCAGCTTGGAGGGGACAGGGGCCCACGAGCAGTACTTC. Its protein is CASSLEGTGAHEQYF.